Listed here are 18 T cell receptor beta chains from one sample, sequenced in a study of technical replicates of blood from several donors. Using immunoSEQ multiplex PCR, the repertoire was profiled, and TCRdb retains in-frame clones only, with some absent. The sample yields tens of thousands of clones, about nine tenths seen once. Specimen: T cells isolated from PBMCs. The receptors stem from a human donor in good health.

This sequence joins TRBV6-5 and TRBJ1-4; D ambiguous. This CDR3 comprises 11 residues. CDR1 MNHEY and CDR2 SVGAGI come from the germline V gene. Trimming removed 9 bases at V and 4 bases at J, with 6 bases between. CDR3 sequence: CASSNNEKLFF. The CDR3 region has the DNA TGTGCCAGTAGCAATAATGAAAAACTGTTTTTT.

Only a few counts were recorded for this clone. This rearrangement joins TRBV14 to TRBJ2-2; 12 positions agree with TRBD1. Trimming at V came to 8 bases and at J to 7 bases, leaving 17 bases not matched to a gene. Germline values: CDR1 SGHDN, CDR2 FVKESK. The CDR3 totals 18 residues. The CDR3 reads CASLSRSGQGARGGELFF. The CDR3 coding sequence is TGTGCCAGCTTAAGCCGGTCGGGACAGGGGGCGCGAGGCGGGGAGCTGTTTTTT.

The chain recombines TRBV30 with TRBJ2-1; the match to TRBD2 covers 7 bases. Germline V CDR1 and CDR2: GTSNPN, SVGIG (reference sequence). V shed 0 bases and J 2 bases; nucleotides not matched to a gene: 7. The CDR3 is made up of 16 amino acids. CDR3 sequence: CAWSVRLAAAYNEQFF. CDR3 DNA: TGTGCCTGGAGTGTTAGGCTAGCGGCCGCCTACAATGAGCAGTTCTTC.

The chain recombines TRBV19 with TRBJ2-7; perhaps TRBD1 as D (6 bases). CDR1 is LNHDA, CDR2 SQIVND, per germline (reference sequence). The CDR3 totals 16 residues. Between the trimmed V and J ends, which lost 4 bases and 4 bases, there was a span of 20 bases. Written as DNA, the CDR3 is TGTGCCAGTAGTACTATAAGTGGACAGATTTTTTACGAGCAGTACTTC. Amino acids: CASSTISGQIFYEQYF.

The CDR3 bases are TGTGCCAGCAGTCGCGGTGGGACTGAAGCTTTCTTT. Its protein product is CASSRGGTEAFF. J is TRBJ1-1 and V is TRBV6-5, with D hard to call. The CDR3 loop spans 12 amino acids. The germline gives CDR1 MNHEY, CDR2 SVGAGI. Trimming shortened V by 5 bases and J by 5 bases, and 9 bases separated the two germline ends.

The chain links TRBV5-8 to TRBJ1-4; 7 positions match TRBD1. The CDR3 has 15 residues. Germline V gene data show CDR1 as SGHTS and CDR2 as YDEGEE. V gave up 0 bases and J gave up 4 bases; unmatched junction bases: 3. CDR3 sequence (DNA): TGTGCCAGCAGCTTGGGCCGGGACAGTAATGAAAAACTGTTTTTT. Translated, it gives CASSLGRDSNEKLFF.

The rearrangement links TRBV11-2 to TRBJ1-2, with TRBD1 matching 9 bases. CDR1 SGHAT and CDR2 FQNNGV come from the germline V gene. The CDR3 sequence is 16 residues long. Losses at the gene ends were 0 bases for V and 8 bases for J; bases not matched to a gene: 10. Here the CDR3 reads CASSLDGGYRGQGYTF. The CDR3, as DNA: TGTGCCAGCAGCTTAGATGGGGGGTACAGGGGGCAAGGCTACACCTTC.

The rearrangement uses TRBV7-2 and TRBJ2-7, with D maybe TRBD1 (6 bases). CDR1 is SGHTA and CDR2 is FQGNSA in the germline V gene. The CDR3 spans 15 residues. The V gene lost 8 bases and the J gene lost 6 bases, with 23 bases spanning the gap. The CDR3 is CASQLPMHGGIEQYF. CDR3 DNA sequence: TGTGCCAGCCAACTCCCCATGCATGGGGGCATCGAGCAGTACTTC.

Here the CDR3 reads CASSESTGGEQYF. CDR3 sequence (DNA): TGCGCCAGCAGTGAGTCGACCGGAGGGGAGCAGTACTTC. V is TRBV10-2 and J is TRBJ2-7; a weak D match, TRBD2 (6 bases). This CDR3 has 13 amino acids. The germline V and J ends were trimmed by 0 bases and 7 bases, with 10 bases remaining between them. The germline V gene has CDR1 WSHSY and CDR2 SAAADI.

The chain is built from TRBV10-3 and TRBJ1-1; TRBD1 aligns across 9 bases. V dropped 11 bases and J dropped 5; count of bases not matched to a gene: 3. The CDR3 totals 11 residues. Germline V gene lookup returns CDR1 ENHRY and CDR2 SYGVKD. The CDR3 DNA sequence: TGTGCCTCACAGGGGGCAACTGAAGCTTTCTTT. It specifies CASQGATEAFF.

J is TRBJ2-1 and V is TRBV27, with D unclear. There are 13 residues in the CDR3. CDR1 MNHEY and CDR2 SMNVEV come from the germline V gene (reference sequence). With 2 bases removed from V and 4 bases from J, the gap between germline ends came to 6 bases. The CDR3 region is CASSLVQYNEQFF. The CDR3 DNA reads as TGTGCCAGCAGTTTAGTTCAGTACAATGAGCAGTTCTTC.

The V call is TRBV27, the J call TRBJ1-2; D ambiguous. Germline assignment: CDR1 MNHEY and CDR2 SMNVEV (reference sequence). The V gene lost 2 bases and the J gene lost 3 bases, with 4 bases spanning the gap. The length of the CDR3 is 12 residues. CDR3 coding DNA: TGTGCCAGCAGTTTACTTCACTATGGCTACACCTTC. Translated: CASSLLHYGYTF.

This clone appeared a single time. The chain employs TRBV5-1 and TRBJ2-7, with D maybe TRBD1 (6 bases). The CDR3 has 13 amino acids. Germline V CDR1 and CDR2: SGHRS, YFSETQ. Trimming took 3 bases from V and 1 from J, leaving 8 bases between them. The CDR3 reads CASSSGTSYEQYF. The CDR3 coding sequence is TGCGCCAGCAGCTCCGGGACATCCTACGAGCAGTACTTC.

DNA of the CDR3: TGCGCCAGCAGCTTAACTAGCGGGAGGGCCGAATACGAGCAGTACTTC. Translated, it gives CASSLTSGRAEYEQYF. The chain couples TRBV5-1 to TRBJ2-7, with TRBD2 matching 13 bases. After removal of 2 bases from V and 4 bases from J, the junction contained 6 bases not matched to a gene. CDR1 and CDR2 from the germline V gene are SGHRS and YFSETQ. The CDR3 is made up of 16 amino acids.

V is TRBV7-9 and J is TRBJ2-1, with 11 positions matching TRBD2. The V and J ends lost 3 bases and 15 bases, in that order; junction bases with no gene match: 4. CDR3 size: 12 residues. Germline-derived CDR1 and CDR2 are SEHNR and FQNEAQ (reference sequence). CDR3 protein: CASSFVLAGGFF. Written as DNA, the CDR3 is TGTGCCAGCAGCTTCGTCCTAGCGGGAGGGTTCTTC.

The rearrangement joins TRBV27 to TRBJ2-7, with 7 positions matching TRBD2. The CDR3 has 15 residues. Trimming cost V 3 bases and J 6 bases; bases outside gene matches: 11. The V gene's germline CDR1 is MNHEY and CDR2 SMNVEV (reference sequence). CDR3 loop: CASSFGWRELVEQYF. The CDR3 DNA sequence: TGTGCCAGCAGTTTCGGCTGGCGGGAGCTGGTCGAGCAGTACTTC.

The chain links TRBV25-1 to TRBJ2-5; 7 positions agree with TRBD1. J gave up 4 bases and V 4 bases, and 9 bases lay outside the gene matches. The CDR3 extends over 15 amino acids. Germline V gene data show CDR1 as MGHDK and CDR2 as SYGVNS. CDR3 coding DNA: TGTGCCAGCAGTGTCCAAAACAGGGGCGGAGAGACCCAGTACTTC. Protein: CASSVQNRGGETQYF.

The chain carries TRBV27 and TRBJ2-7; TRBD1 is a possible D gene (6 bases). The CDR3 covers 15 residues. Trimming pared 5 bases from V and 3 bases from J, leaving 17 bases between. Looked up from germline, CDR1 is MNHEY and CDR2 is SMNVEV (reference sequence). In DNA, the CDR3 is TGTGCCAGCAGTCCAACCGGGACAAGTTACTACGAGCAGTACTTC. Its translation is CASSPTGTSYYEQYF.